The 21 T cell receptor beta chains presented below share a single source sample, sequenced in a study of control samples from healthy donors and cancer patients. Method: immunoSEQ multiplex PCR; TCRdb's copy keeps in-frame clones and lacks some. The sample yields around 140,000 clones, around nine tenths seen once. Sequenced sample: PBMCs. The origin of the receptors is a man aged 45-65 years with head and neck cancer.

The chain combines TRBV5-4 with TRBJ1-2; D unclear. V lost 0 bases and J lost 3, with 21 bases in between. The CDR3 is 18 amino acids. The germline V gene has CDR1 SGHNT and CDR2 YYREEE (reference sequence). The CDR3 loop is CASSLVGRAASWDYGYTF. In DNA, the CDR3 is TGTGCCAGCAGCTTGGTCGGAAGGGCAGCCAGCTGGGACTATGGCTACACCTTC.

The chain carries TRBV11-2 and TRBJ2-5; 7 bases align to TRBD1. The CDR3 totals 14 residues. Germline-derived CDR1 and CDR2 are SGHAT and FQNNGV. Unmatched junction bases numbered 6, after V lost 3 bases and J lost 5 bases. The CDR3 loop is CASSFGTAQETQYF. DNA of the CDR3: TGTGCCAGCAGCTTTGGGACAGCTCAGGAGACCCAGTACTTC.

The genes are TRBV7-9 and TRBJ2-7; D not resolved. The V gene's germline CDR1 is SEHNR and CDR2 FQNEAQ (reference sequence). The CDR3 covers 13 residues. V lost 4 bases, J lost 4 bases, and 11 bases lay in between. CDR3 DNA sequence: TGTGCCAGCAGCTCCTCAAATTCATACGAGCAGTACTTC. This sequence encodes CASSSSNSYEQYF.

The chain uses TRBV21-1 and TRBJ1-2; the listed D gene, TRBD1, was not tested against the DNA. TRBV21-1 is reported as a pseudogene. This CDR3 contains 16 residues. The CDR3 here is CASRIRDRAGRGGYTF. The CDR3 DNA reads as TGTGCCAGCAGAATCCGGGACAGGGCAGGACGGGGTGGCTACACCTTC.

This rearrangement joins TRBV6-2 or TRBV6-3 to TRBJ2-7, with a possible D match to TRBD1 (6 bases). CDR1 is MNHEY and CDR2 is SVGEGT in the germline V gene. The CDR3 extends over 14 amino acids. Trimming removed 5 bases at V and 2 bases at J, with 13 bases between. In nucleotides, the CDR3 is TGTGCCAGCAGTAACCAGGGGTTAGCCTACGAGCAGTACTTC. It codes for CASSNQGLAYEQYF.

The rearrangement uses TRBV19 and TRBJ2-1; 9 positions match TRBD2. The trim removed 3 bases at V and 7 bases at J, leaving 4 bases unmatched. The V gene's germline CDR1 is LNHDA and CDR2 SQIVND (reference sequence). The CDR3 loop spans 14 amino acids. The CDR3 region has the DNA TGTGCCAGTAGTATGCGGGGGGGCCTGAATGAGCAGTTCTTC. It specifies CASSMRGGLNEQFF.

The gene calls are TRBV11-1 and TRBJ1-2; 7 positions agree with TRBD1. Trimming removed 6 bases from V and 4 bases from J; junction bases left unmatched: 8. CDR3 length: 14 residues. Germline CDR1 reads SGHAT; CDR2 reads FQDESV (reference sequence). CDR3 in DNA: TGTGCCAGCAGTCGTCGGACAGGCGGCTATGGCTACACCTTC. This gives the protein CASSRRTGGYGYTF.

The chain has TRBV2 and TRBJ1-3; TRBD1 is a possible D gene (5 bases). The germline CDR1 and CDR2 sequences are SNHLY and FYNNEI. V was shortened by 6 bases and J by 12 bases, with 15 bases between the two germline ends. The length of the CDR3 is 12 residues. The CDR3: CASRDLGTFIYF. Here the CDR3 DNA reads TGTGCCAGCAGGGACTTGGGGACCTTCATATATTTT.

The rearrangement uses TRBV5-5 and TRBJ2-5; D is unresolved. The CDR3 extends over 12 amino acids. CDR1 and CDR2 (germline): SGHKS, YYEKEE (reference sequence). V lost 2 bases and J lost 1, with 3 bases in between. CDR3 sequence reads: CASSFVQETQYF. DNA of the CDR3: TGTGCCAGCAGCTTCGTCCAAGAGACCCAGTACTTC.

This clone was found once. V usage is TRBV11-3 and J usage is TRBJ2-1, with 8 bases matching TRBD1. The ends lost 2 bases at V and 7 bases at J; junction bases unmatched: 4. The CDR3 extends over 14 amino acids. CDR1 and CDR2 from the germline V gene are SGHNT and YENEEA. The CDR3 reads CASSLQGARNEQFF. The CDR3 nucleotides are TGTGCCAGCAGCTTACAGGGGGCCAGGAATGAGCAGTTCTTC.

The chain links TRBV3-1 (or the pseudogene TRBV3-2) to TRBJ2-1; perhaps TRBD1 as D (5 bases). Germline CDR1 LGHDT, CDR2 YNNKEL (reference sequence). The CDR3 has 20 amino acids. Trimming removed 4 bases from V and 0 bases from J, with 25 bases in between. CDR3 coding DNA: TGTGCCAGCAGCCCCAGGGCCTTATTTGGCATCCTGAGCTCCTACAATGAGCAGTTCTTC. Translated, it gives CASSPRALFGILSSYNEQFF.

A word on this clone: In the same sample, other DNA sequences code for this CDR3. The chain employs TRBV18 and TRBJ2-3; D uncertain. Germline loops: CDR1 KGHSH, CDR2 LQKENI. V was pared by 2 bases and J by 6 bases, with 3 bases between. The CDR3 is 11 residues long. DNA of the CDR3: TGTGCCAGCTCACCAACCGATACGCAGTATTTT. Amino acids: CASSPTDTQYF.

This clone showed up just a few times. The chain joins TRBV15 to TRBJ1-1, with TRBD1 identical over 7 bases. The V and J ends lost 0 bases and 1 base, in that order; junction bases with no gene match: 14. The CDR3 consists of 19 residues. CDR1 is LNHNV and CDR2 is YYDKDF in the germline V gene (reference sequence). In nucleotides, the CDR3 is TGTGCCACCAGCAGAGATTTAGGGTACGGGGACAGTACGAACACTGAAGCTTTCTTT. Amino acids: CATSRDLGYGDSTNTEAFF.

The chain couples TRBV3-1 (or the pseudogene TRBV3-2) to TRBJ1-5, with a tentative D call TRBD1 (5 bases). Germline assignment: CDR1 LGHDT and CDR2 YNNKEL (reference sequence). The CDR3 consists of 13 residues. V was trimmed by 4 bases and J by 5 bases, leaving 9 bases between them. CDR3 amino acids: CASSPDNDQPQHF. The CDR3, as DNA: TGTGCCAGCAGCCCGGACAATGATCAGCCCCAGCATTTT.

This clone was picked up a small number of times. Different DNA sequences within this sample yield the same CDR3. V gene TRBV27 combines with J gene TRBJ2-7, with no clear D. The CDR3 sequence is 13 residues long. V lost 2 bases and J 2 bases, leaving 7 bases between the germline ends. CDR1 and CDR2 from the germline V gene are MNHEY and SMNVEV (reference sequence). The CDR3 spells CASSLGVAYEQYF. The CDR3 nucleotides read TGTGCCAGCAGTTTAGGGGTTGCCTACGAGCAGTACTTC.

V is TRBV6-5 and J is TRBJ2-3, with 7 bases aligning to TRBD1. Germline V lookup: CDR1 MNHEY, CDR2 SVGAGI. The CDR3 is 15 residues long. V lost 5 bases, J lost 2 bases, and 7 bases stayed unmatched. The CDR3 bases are TGTGCCAGCAGTCCTGACAGGGCCTACACAGATACGCAGTATTTT. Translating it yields CASSPDRAYTDTQYF.

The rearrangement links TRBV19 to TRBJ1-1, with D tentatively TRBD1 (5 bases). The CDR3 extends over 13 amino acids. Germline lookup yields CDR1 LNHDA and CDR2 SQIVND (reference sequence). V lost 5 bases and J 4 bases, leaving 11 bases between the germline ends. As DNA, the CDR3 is TGTGCCAGTAGTCCTGGGGCTGGCACTGAAGCTTTCTTT. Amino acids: CASSPGAGTEAFF.

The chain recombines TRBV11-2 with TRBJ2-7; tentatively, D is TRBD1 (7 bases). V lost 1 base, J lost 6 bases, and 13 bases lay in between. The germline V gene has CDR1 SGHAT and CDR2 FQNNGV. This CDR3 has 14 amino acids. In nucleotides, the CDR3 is TGTGCCAGCAGCTTAGTCTCAGGGGGAGGCGAGCAGTACTTC. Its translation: CASSLVSGGGEQYF.

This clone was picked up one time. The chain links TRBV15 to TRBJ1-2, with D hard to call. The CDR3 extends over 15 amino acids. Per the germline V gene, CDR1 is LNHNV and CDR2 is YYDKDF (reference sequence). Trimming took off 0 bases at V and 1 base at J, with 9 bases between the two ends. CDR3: CATSREERVNYGYTF. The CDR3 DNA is TGTGCCACCAGCAGAGAAGAAAGGGTTAACTATGGCTACACCTTC.

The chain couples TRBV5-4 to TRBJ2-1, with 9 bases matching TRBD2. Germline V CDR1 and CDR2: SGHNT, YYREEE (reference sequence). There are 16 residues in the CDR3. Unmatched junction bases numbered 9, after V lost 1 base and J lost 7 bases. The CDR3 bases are TGTGCCAGCAGCTTGCAGCGGGGGGCCGGCTATAATGAGCAGTTCTTC. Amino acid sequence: CASSLQRGAGYNEQFF.

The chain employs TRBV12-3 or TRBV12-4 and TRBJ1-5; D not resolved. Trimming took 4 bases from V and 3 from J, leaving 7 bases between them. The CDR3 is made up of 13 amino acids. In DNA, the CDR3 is TGTGCCAGCAGTTCAATGCTCAATCAGCCCCAGCATTTT. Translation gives CASSSMLNQPQHF.